Listed below are T cell receptor beta chains from one sample, sequenced in a study of CD8 T cells in ankylosing spondylitis. TCRdb ran MiXCR on the 5' RACE reads and lists one entry per CDR3 protein. Of about 240,000 distinct CDR3 sequences listed, around 10% were seen once; the top ten hold 6% to 7.5%. Sequenced material: blood, either unsorted or a sorted T cell fraction (not recorded which). These receptors originate from a male donor with ankylosing spondylitis or in good health (not recorded which). Both conserved end residues are part of each CDR3. A D gene is named only where the DNA matches it firmly. Size tells how often a clone was seen (once, few, many) or the class of an expanded clone, and some rows leave it out.

CDR3 length	V gene	D gene	clone size	J gene	CDR3 protein	CDR3 DNA
15	TRBV19	TRBD2	few	TRBJ2-5	CASSMASGDQETQYF	TGTGCCAGTAGTATGGCTAGCGGGGACCAAGAGACCCAGTACTTC
18	TRBV4-1	-	many	TRBJ2-4	CASSQGGRVRLAKNIQYF	TGCGCCAGCAGCCAAGGGGGAAGGGTGAGGTTAGCCAAAAACATTCAGTACTTC
16	TRBV5-1	-	many	TRBJ2-2	CASSPNPGQNTGELFF	TGCGCCAGCAGCCCTAATCCGGGACAGAACACCGGGGAGCTGTTTTTT
14	TRBV2	TRBD2	-	TRBJ2-5	CASSPSGGEETQYF	TGTGCCAGCAGCCCTAGCGGGGGAGAAGAGACCCAGTACTTC
14	TRBV4-1	-	few	TRBJ2-7	CASSQGSRAYEQYF	TGCGCCAGCAGCCAAGGTTCCAGGGCCTACGAGCAGTACTTC
17	TRBV5-1	-	many	TRBJ2-3	CASSFWGPSDLTDTQYF	TGCGCCAGCAGCTTCTGGGGACCTTCGGACCTCACAGATACGCAGTATTTT
11	TRBV6-5	-	few	TRBJ1-3	CASTQGNTIYF	TGTGCCAGCACCCAGGGAAACACCATATATTTT
15	TRBV29-1	TRBD1	-	TRBJ2-5	CSVAIYRGSAETQYF	TGCAGCGTTGCGATTTACAGGGGGTCGGCAGAGACCCAGTACTTC
15	TRBV5-6	-	few	TRBJ2-1	CASSFGPRGRDEQFF	TGTGCCAGCAGCTTTGGGCCGAGAGGGCGGGATGAGCAGTTCTTC
16	TRBV5-5	TRBD2	few	TRBJ2-3	CASSLRRTSGSDTQYF	TGTGCCAGCAGCTTGAGGAGGACTAGCGGTTCCGATACGCAGTATTTT
16	TRBV5-4	TRBD1	-	TRBJ2-4	CASSSAGGADKNIQYF	TGTGCCAGCAGTTCCGCAGGGGGCGCCGACAAAAACATTCAGTACTTC
14	TRBV20-1	-	-	TRBJ2-5	CSARDLRYQETQYF	TGCAGTGCTAGAGATCTCCGCTACCAAGAGACCCAGTACTTC
15	TRBV3-1	TRBD2	few	TRBJ2-7	CASSFTSGRPYEQYF	TGTGCCAGCAGCTTCACTAGCGGGAGGCCCTACGAGCAGTACTTC
16	TRBV24-1	-	medium-sized	TRBJ2-1	CATSDGGLLQYNEQFF	TGTGCCACCAGTGACGGGGGACTCCTCCAATACAATGAGCAGTTCTTC
15	TRBV15	-	-	TRBJ2-7	CATSEGAGGSYEQCF	TGTGCCACCAGCGAGGGGGCCGGGGGCAGCTACGAGCAGTGCTTC
14	TRBV28	-	few	TRBJ1-4	CASNLQGTNEKLFF	TGTGCCAGCAATCTACAGGGAACTAATGAAAAACTGTTTTTT
16	TRBV11-2	-	few	TRBJ2-3	CASSLAGTFSTDTQYF	TGTGCCAGCAGCTTAGCAGGGACATTTAGCACAGATACGCAGTATTTT
16	TRBV12-3/TRBV12-4	-	-	TRBJ2-2	CASSPFRDTITGELFF	TGTGCCAGCAGTCCTTTCCGGGACACAATTACCGGGGAGCTGTTTTTT
13	TRBV20-1	-	many	TRBJ2-5	CSCEAGYQETQYF	TGCAGTTGCGAGGCGGGATACCAAGAGACCCAGTACTTC
13	TRBV5-1	-	many	TRBJ1-1	CASRPPGYTEAFF	TGCGCCAGCAGGCCCCCCGGGTACACTGAAGCTTTCTTT
13	TRBV28	-	few	TRBJ1-1	CASSFFWNTEAFF	TGTGCCAGCAGTTTTTTTTGGAACACTGAAGCTTTCTTT
16	TRBV7-8	-	few	TRBJ2-3	CASSGHGWGPTDTQYF	TGTGCCAGCAGCGGCCATGGATGGGGACCCACAGATACGCAGTATTTT
16	TRBV28	-	many	TRBJ1-4	CASRGLRRETNEKLFF	TGTGCCAGCAGGGGTCTGCGGAGGGAAACTAATGAAAAACTGTTTTTT
13	TRBV6-6	-	few	TRBJ2-4	CASSYVGSNIQYF	TGTGCCAGCAGTTATGTTGGGAGTAACATTCAGTACTTC
16	TRBV5-1	TRBD1	many	TRBJ1-1	CASRPTGGGINTEAFF	TGCGCCAGCAGACCGACAGGGGGTGGAATTAACACTGAAGCTTTCTTT
14	TRBV30	-	-	TRBJ2-5	CARSEGRGQETQYF	TGTGCCCGGAGTGAAGGCAGGGGTCAAGAGACCCAGTACTTC
12	TRBV20-1	-	many	TRBJ1-5	CSAADSNQPQHF	TGCAGTGCTGCAGATAGCAATCAGCCCCAGCATTTT
13	TRBV4-2	-	many	TRBJ2-3	CASSQDATDTQYF	TGTGCCAGCAGCCAAGATGCCACAGATACGCAGTATTTT
16	TRBV28	-	many	TRBJ1-1	CASSPSPGIMNTEAFF	TGTGCCAGCAGTCCATCACCGGGGATCATGAACACTGAAGCTTTCTTT
13	TRBV29-1	TRBD2	many	TRBJ2-2	CSVGLAMAGELFF	TGCAGCGTTGGACTAGCGATGGCCGGGGAGCTGTTTTTT
12	TRBV3-1	-	-	TRBJ2-7	CASTSWNYEQYF	TGTGCCAGCACCTCATGGAACTACGAGCAGTACTTC
15	TRBV9	-	many	TRBJ1-2	CASSTLTGPSEGYTF	TGTGCCAGCAGCACCCTGACAGGCCCCTCAGAGGGCTACACCTTC